The 15 T cell receptor beta chains reported below all come from one sample, sequenced in a study of T cell repertoires in cytomegalovirus infection (dated by TCRdb to between 2019 and 2020). Their specific antigens are unknown. This specimen's treatment or condition label, per the study, means: in vitro stimulation with specific CMV peptide epitopes to enrich CMV-specific T cells. Sequencing was performed on an Illumina HiSeq 1500. TCRdb trimmed public reads at Q25 via fastp, called clones via MiXCR and kept in-frame beta chains. Each CDR3 protein gets just one entry, which takes the most common genes and DNA from the rows behind it. This sample lists a few hundred thousand distinct CDR3 sequences; around 40% were detected once. The leading ten clones occupy over 45% of the sample. The material sequenced was cultured PBMCs, taken from culture after CMV antigen stimulation. These receptors all stem from a human donor in good health (CMV status not recorded). Some clones in this sample may be carry-over from other donors' samples.

This rearrangement joins TRBV6-8 to TRBJ2-3; D possibly corresponds to TRBD1 (5 bases). CDR3 size: 17 residues. Germline values: CDR1 MNHGY, CDR2 SAAAGT. V lost 4 bases and J lost 0, with 17 bases in between. The DNA for the CDR3 is TGTGCCAGCAGTTCAGGGTCAGACCCAACTAGCACAGATACGCAGTATTTT. Protein product: CASSSGSDPTSTDTQYF.

The chain carries TRBV2 and TRBJ2-2; maybe TRBD2 (6 bases). The CDR3 length is 15 residues. CDR1 and CDR2 from the germline V gene are SNHLY and FYNNEI. Trimming took 1 base from V and 0 from J, leaving 6 bases between them. Here the CDR3 reads CASSEGLANTGELFF. The CDR3 bases are TGTGCCAGCAGTGAAGGACTAGCGAACACCGGGGAGCTGTTTTTT.

V usage is TRBV27 and J usage is TRBJ2-3, with D perhaps matching TRBD2 (5 bases). Germline V gene sequence: CDR1 MNHEY, CDR2 SMNVEV (reference sequence). The CDR3 totals 14 residues. Trimming stripped 6 bases from V and 2 bases from J, with 12 bases between. CDR3 nucleotide sequence: TGTGCCAGCAGGGGAGTTTGGGCCACAGATACGCAGTATTTT. It is translated as CASRGVWATDTQYF.

This clonotype was seen only a few times. The V call is TRBV20-1, the J call TRBJ1-5; possible D gene TRBD1, 6 bases. Germline V gene data show CDR1 as DFQATT and CDR2 as SNEGSKA (reference sequence). The CDR3 length is 14 residues. V was trimmed by 1 base and J by 2 bases, leaving 9 bases between them. The CDR3 nucleotides are TGCAGTGCTAGAGTCAGGGGTGGCAATCAGCCCCAGCATTTT. Amino acids: CSARVRGGNQPQHF.

This clonotype was found a few times. The DNA for the CDR3 is TGTGCCAGCAGTGAAGCCAAGGGGGGCATTAAAGAGACCCAGTACTTC. Translated, it gives CASSEAKGGIKETQYF. The chain couples TRBV6-1 to TRBJ2-5; possibly TRBD1 or TRBD2 for D (6 bases each). The germline V and J ends were trimmed by 0 bases and 3 bases, with 14 bases remaining between them. Germline values: CDR1 MNHNS, CDR2 SASEGT. The CDR3 extends over 16 amino acids.

There are a few counts of this clonotype. This chain connects TRBV7-8 to TRBJ1-5, with a weak D call TRBD1 (5 bases). V was shortened by 2 bases and J by 8 bases, with 13 bases between the two germline ends. CDR1 and CDR2 from the germline V gene are SGHVS and FQNEAQ. CDR3 size: 14 residues. The CDR3 DNA follows: TGTGCCAGCAGCTTATCGACAGATCTCAAGCCCCAGCATTTT. Its translation: CASSLSTDLKPQHF.

The V gene is TRBV7-9, the J gene TRBJ2-5, with a tentative D call TRBD1 (7 bases). Germline assignment: CDR1 SEHNR and CDR2 FQNEAQ (reference sequence). The CDR3 loop spans 15 amino acids. V lost 0 bases, J lost 2 bases, and 10 bases lay in between. CDR3 loop: CASSLAQGGQETQYF. Written as DNA, the CDR3 is TGTGCCAGCAGCTTAGCTCAGGGGGGACAAGAGACCCAGTACTTC.

Written as DNA, the CDR3 is TGTGCCAGCAGCTTGAAGTCCTCAAACAATGAGCAGTTCTTC. This encodes CASSLKSSNNEQFF. This rearrangement joins TRBV7-6 to TRBJ2-1; D is unclear. From germline, CDR1 is SGHVS and CDR2 FNYEAQ. Trimming took off 3 bases at V and 5 bases at J, with 11 bases between the two ends. This CDR3 is built from 14 residues.

This clonotype was picked up a small number of times. V and J are TRBV7-6 and TRBJ2-4, with D possibly matching TRBD2 (7 bases). Germline lookup yields CDR1 SGHVS and CDR2 FNYEAQ. The length of the CDR3 is 15 residues. Trimming cost V 5 bases and J 3 bases, with 14 bases left between them. The CDR3 loop is CASSHEGGGKNIQYF. Here the CDR3 DNA reads TGTGCCAGCAGCCACGAGGGGGGGGGCAAAAACATTCAGTACTTC.

This CDR3 reads CASSSPGGGGPEDGYTF. The CDR3 DNA follows: TGTGCCAGCAGTTCACCTGGGGGTGGGGGGCCGGAGGATGGCTACACCTTC. V gene TRBV6-6 combines with J gene TRBJ1-2; D perhaps matches TRBD1 (6 bases). Per the germline V gene, CDR1 is MNHNY and CDR2 is SVGAGI (reference sequence). V was trimmed by 4 bases and J by 6 bases, leaving 24 bases between them. The length of the CDR3 is 17 residues.

V and J are TRBV12-5 and TRBJ1-1; a weak D match, TRBD1 (5 bases). The CDR3 sequence is 13 residues long. Germline assignment: CDR1 LGHNT and CDR2 FRNRAP. Trimming took off 6 bases at V and 4 bases at J, with 12 bases between the two ends. Here the CDR3 reads CASGIGEGTEAFF. The DNA of the CDR3 is TGTGCTAGTGGCATAGGGGAGGGCACTGAAGCTTTCTTT. Full variable domain (rest looked up from reference TRBV12-5 and TRBJ1-1): DARVTQTPRHKVTEMGQEVTMRCQPILGHNTVFWYRQTMMQGLELLAYFRNRAPLDDSGMPKDRFSAEMPDATLATLKIQPSEPRDSAVYFCASGIGEGTEAFFGQGTRLTVV.

V and J are TRBV20-1 and TRBJ2-3, with TRBD1 matching 7 bases. V shed 5 bases and J 2 bases; nucleotides not matched to a gene: 10. CDR1 and CDR2 (germline): DFQATT, SNEGSKA (reference sequence). The CDR3 totals 15 residues. In nucleotides, the CDR3 is TGCAGTGCTGCCCCCACCGGACAGGTCACAGATACGCAGTATTTT. This translates into CSAAPTGQVTDTQYF.

This clonotype has more than one count but fewer than ten. The CDR3 region has the DNA TGTGCCAGCAGCTTGTTTCAGACATTAAACATTCAGTACTTC. This codes for CASSLFQTLNIQYF. V gene TRBV5-6 combines with J gene TRBJ2-4; no clear D. This CDR3 region has 14 residues. Germline assignment: CDR1 SGHDT and CDR2 YYEEEE. V dropped 1 base and J dropped 6 bases, with 11 bases sitting between them.

The table lists this clonotype with a few counts. The CDR3 DNA reads TGTGCCAGCAGTTCCCCCGGGGGGGCTGGAGAGACCCAGTACTTC. Residues: CASSSPGGAGETQYF. This chain links TRBV28 with TRBJ2-5; TRBD2 agrees at 8 bases. J was trimmed by 4 bases and V by 4 bases; bases with no gene match: 8. Germline CDR1 and CDR2: MDHEN and SYDVKM. This CDR3 region has 15 residues.

The rearrangement joins TRBV7-9 to TRBJ2-1, with 13 positions matching TRBD2. This CDR3 is 18 amino acids long. The germline CDR1 and CDR2 sequences are SEHNR and FQNEAQ (reference sequence). After removal of 6 bases from V and 8 bases from J, the junction contained 16 bases not matched to a gene. CDR3 in DNA: TGTGCCAGCAGTTTCAAGGATGGGACTAGCGGGACTCTCGATGAGCAGTTCTTC. Residues: CASSFKDGTSGTLDEQFF.